The 9 T cell receptor beta chains in this list originate from one sample, sequenced in a study of metastatic and nonmetastatic thyroid tumors. TCRdb re-called the PCR reads via MiXCR. The sample lists about 15,000 clones; around 20% were seen once. Every patient underwent thyroid surgery untreated. The sample taken for sequencing was blood. The receptors shown here come from a female donor with papillary thyroid cancer or a benign thyroid nodule (not recorded which). Some clones in this sample may be carry-over from other donors' samples.

This clone has at least ten counts. A single base separates this from a much larger clone, so it may be a read error. The same CDR3 can be traced to other DNA sequences in this sample. The V gene is TRBV3-1, the J gene TRBJ2-3; D call uncertain. There are 13 residues in the CDR3. The germline gives CDR1 LGHDT, CDR2 YNNKEL (reference sequence). The CDR3 loop is CASSQDRTDTQYF. The DNA of the CDR3 is TGCGCCAGCAGCCAAGATCGGACAGATACGCAGTATTTT.

This clone was counted a few times. The chain has TRBV4-1 and TRBJ2-3; 16 nucleotides agree with TRBD2. Per the germline V gene, CDR1 is MGHRA and CDR2 is YSYEKL. CDR3 size: 20 residues. V lost 1 base to trimming and J lost 5 bases; unmatched junction nucleotides: 12. The CDR3 loop reads CASSQVGLAGGDVWGDTQYF. The CDR3 DNA follows: TGCGCCAGCAGCCAAGTGGGACTAGCGGGAGGGGACGTCTGGGGAGATACGCAGTATTTT.

The V gene is TRBV11-2, the J gene TRBJ2-2; 7 bases match TRBD2. CDR1 is SGHAT, CDR2 FQNNGV, per germline. CDR3 size: 16 residues. With 1 base clipped from V and 6 bases from J, the junction kept 8 bases outside the gene matches. The CDR3 here is CASSLVVGGLSGELFF. CDR3 bases: TGTGCCAGCAGCTTAGTGGTGGGAGGGCTGTCCGGGGAGCTGTTTTTT.

This clone has a count of ten or more. CDR3 amino acids: CASSPGQGIWSTQYF. CDR3 DNA sequence: TGTGCCAGCAGTCCGGGACAGGGGATTTGGTCTACCCAGTACTTC. The chain couples TRBV28 to TRBJ2-5, with 10 bases fitting TRBD1. This CDR3 comprises 15 residues. The germline V gene has CDR1 MDHEN and CDR2 SYDVKM. The V and J ends lost 5 bases and 8 bases, in that order; junction bases with no gene match: 11.

The sample holds many counts of this clone. CDR3 protein: CSVGHRGSYGYTF. The CDR3 DNA reads as TGCAGCGTTGGTCACAGGGGTTCCTATGGCTACACCTTC. This chain uses TRBV29-1 with TRBJ1-2; 7 bases align to TRBD1. The V and J ends lost 4 bases and 4 bases, in that order; junction bases with no gene match: 6. The length of the CDR3 is 13 residues. The V gene's germline CDR1 is SQVTM and CDR2 ANQGSEA.

This clone was seen repeatedly, ten times or more. The genes are TRBV20-1 and TRBJ2-4; the D is unclear. CDR3 length: 11 amino acids. Germline-derived CDR1 and CDR2 are DFQATT and SNEGSKA (reference sequence). Trimming removed 3 bases at V and 8 bases at J, with 8 bases between. For the CDR3, the DNA is TGCAGTGCTAGGGTCTCTGACATTCAGTACTTC. Translating it yields CSARVSDIQYF.

In its sample, this clone ranks as medium-sized. The rearrangement joins TRBV11-2 to TRBJ2-5; TRBD2 matches at 12 bases. Germline trimming cut 6 bases from V and 3 bases from J; bases unmatched to any gene: 11. The CDR3 length is 17 residues. Germline V lookup: CDR1 SGHAT, CDR2 FQNNGV. The CDR3 spells CASSQVGLAGIKETQYF. The CDR3 nucleotides read TGTGCCAGCAGTCAAGTCGGACTAGCGGGAATAAAAGAGACCCAGTACTTC.

This clone appeared a few times. The chain carries TRBV6-1 and TRBJ2-7; D may be TRBD2 (6 bases). CDR1 MNHNS and CDR2 SASEGT come from the germline V gene. This CDR3 has 13 residues. The V gene lost 6 bases and the J gene lost 4 bases, with 13 bases spanning the gap. The CDR3, as DNA: TGTGCCAGCAGGTCGCTCGGGGGTTACGAGCAGTACTTC. This gives the protein CASRSLGGYEQYF.

This clone came up a few times. V and J are TRBV28 and TRBJ2-5; possible D gene TRBD1, 6 bases. V was clipped by 6 bases and J by 0 bases, with 17 bases between them. The CDR3 has 16 residues. Germline CDR1 is MDHEN and CDR2 is SYDVKM. Written as DNA, the CDR3 is TGTGCCAGCAGGAGACAGGCCAGGGGCAACCAAGAGACCCAGTACTTC. Translated, it gives CASRRQARGNQETQYF.